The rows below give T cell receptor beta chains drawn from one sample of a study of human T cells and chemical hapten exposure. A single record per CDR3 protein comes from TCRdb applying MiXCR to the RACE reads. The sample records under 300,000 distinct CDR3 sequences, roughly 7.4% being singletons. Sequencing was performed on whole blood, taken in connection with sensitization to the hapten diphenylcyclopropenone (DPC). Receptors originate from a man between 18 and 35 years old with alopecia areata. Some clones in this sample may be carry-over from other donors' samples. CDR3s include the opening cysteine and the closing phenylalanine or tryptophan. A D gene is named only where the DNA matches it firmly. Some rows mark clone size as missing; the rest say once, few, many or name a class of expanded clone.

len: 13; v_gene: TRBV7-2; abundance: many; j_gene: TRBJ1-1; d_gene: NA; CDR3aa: CASSSPRNTEAFF; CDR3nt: TGTGCCAGCAGCTCCCCCCGGAACACTGAAGCTTTCTTT
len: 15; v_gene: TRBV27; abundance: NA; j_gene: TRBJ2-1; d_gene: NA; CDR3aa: CASSFRGAYGNEQFF; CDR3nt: TGTGCCAGCAGTTTTAGGGGGGCCTACGGCAATGAGCAGTTCTTC
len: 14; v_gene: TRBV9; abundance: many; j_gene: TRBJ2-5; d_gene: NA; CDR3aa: CASSARGAPETQYF; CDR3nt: TGTGCCAGCAGCGCCAGGGGCGCCCCAGAGACCCAGTACTTC
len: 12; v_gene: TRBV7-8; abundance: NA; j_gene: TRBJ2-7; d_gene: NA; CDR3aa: CASSASSYEQYF; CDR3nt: TGTGCCAGCAGCGCCAGCTCCTACGAGCAGTACTTC
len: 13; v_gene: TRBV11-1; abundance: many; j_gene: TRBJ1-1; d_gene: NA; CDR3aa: CASSTGKDTEAFF; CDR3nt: TGTGCCAGCAGCACGGGGAAAGACACTGAAGCTTTCTTT
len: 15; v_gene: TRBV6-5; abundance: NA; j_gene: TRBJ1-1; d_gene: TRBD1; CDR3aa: CASSYHDRGGTEAFF; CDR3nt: TGTGCCAGCAGTTACCACGACAGGGGCGGGACTGAAGCTTTCTTT
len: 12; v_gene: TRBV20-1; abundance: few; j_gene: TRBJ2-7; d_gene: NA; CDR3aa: CSASYRPYEQYF; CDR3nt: TGCAGTGCTAGCTACAGGCCCTACGAGCAGTACTTC
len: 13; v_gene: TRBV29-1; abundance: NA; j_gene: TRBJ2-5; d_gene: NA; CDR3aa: CSVDVSGKETQYF; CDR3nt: TGCAGCGTTGATGTCTCCGGGAAAGAGACCCAGTACTTC
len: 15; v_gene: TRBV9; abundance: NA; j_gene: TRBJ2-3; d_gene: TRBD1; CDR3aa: CASSVASDREDTQYF; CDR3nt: TGTGCCAGCAGCGTAGCCTCCGACAGGGAAGATACGCAGTATTTT
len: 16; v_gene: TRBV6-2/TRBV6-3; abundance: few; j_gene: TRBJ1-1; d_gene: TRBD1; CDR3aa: CASSDRRGQPNTEAFF; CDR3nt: TGTGCCAGCAGTGATAGAAGGGGACAGCCGAACACTGAAGCTTTCTTT
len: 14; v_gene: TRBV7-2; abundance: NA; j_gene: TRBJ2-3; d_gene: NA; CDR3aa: CASSPRRGLHTQYF; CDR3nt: TGTGCCAGCAGCCCAAGGAGAGGCCTGCATACGCAGTATTTT
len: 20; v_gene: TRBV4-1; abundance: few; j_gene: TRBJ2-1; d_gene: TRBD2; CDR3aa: CASSQVFNPSGGVSHNEQFF; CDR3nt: TGCGCCAGCAGCCAAGTTTTCAACCCTAGCGGGGGGGTAAGCCACAATGAGCAGTTCTTC
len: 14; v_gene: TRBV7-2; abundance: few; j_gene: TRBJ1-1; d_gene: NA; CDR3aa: CASSLLAGGSEAFF; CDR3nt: TGTGCCAGCAGCTTATTGGCCGGGGGGTCTGAAGCTTTCTTT
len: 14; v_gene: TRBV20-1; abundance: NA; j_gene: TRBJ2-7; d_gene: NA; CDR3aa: CSAPTDLGPYEQYF; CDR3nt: TGCAGTGCGCCGACAGACCTCGGACCCTACGAGCAGTACTTC
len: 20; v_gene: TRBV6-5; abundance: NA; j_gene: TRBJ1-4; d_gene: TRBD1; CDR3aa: CASSRQFPGQGVATNEKLFF; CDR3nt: TGTGCCAGCAGCCGCCAATTCCCGGGACAGGGGGTTGCAACTAATGAAAAACTGTTTTTT
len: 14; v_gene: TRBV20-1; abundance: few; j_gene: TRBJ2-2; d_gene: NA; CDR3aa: CSARGPLGTGELFF; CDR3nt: TGCAGTGCTAGGGGACCGCTGGGGACCGGGGAGCTGTTTTTT
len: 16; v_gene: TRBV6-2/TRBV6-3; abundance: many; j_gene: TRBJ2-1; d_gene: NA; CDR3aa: CASSYLWTGTNNEQFF; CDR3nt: TGTGCCAGCAGTTATTTGTGGACAGGGACTAACAATGAGCAGTTCTTC
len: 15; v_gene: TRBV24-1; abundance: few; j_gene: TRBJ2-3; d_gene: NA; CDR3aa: CATSDPRSGQDTQYF; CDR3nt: TGTGCCACCAGTGATCCGAGGAGTGGGCAAGATACGCAGTATTTT
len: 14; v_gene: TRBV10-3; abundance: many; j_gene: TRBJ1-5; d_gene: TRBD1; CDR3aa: CATQGARDNQPQHF; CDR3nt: TGTGCCACACAGGGGGCGAGGGACAATCAGCCCCAGCATTTT
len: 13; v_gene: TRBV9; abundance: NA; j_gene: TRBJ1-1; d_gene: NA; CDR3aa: CASSVNVQTEAFF; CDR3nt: TGTGCCAGCAGCGTAAATGTTCAGACTGAAGCTTTCTTT
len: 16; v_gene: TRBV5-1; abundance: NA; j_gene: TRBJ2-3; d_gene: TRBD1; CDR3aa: CASRRLGQGFSDTQYF; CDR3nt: TGCGCCAGCAGGAGGCTCGGACAGGGCTTTTCGGATACGCAGTATTTT
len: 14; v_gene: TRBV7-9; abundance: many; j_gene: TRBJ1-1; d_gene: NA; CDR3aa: CASSLMNANTEAFF; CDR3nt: TGTGCCAGCAGCTTAATGAACGCGAACACTGAAGCTTTCTTT
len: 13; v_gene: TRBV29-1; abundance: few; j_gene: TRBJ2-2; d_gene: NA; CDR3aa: CSVQTDVTGELFF; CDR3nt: TGCAGCGTCCAAACCGACGTGACCGGGGAGCTGTTTTTT
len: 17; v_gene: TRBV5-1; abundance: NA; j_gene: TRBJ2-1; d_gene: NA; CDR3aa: CASSLADTITSYNEQFF; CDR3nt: TGCGCCAGCAGCTTGGCCGACACCATTACCTCCTACAATGAGCAGTTCTTC
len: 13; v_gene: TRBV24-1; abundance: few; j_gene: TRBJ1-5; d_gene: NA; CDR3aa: CATSDFSSQPQHF; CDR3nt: TGTGCCACCAGTGATTTTTCGTCCCAGCCCCAGCATTTT
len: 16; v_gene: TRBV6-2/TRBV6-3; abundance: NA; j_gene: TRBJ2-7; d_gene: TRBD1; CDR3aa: CASSYPRDRGLREQYF; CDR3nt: TGTGCCAGCAGTTATCCCCGGGACAGGGGGCTTAGAGAGCAGTACTTC
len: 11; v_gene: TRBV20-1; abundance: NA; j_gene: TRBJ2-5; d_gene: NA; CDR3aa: CSAQDQETQYF; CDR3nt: TGCAGTGCCCAGGATCAAGAGACCCAGTACTTC
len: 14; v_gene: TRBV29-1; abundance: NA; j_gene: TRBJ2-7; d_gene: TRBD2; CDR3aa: CSVMGLAGSYEQYF; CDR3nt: TGCAGCGTTATGGGACTAGCGGGGTCCTACGAGCAGTACTTC
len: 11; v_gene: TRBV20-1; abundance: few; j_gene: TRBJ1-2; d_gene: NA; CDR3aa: CSVPDLYGYTF; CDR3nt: TGCAGTGTTCCAGACCTCTATGGCTACACCTTC
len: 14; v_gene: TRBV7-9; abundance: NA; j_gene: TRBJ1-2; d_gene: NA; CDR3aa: CASLATGTLYGYTF; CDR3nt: TGTGCCAGCCTGGCCACAGGAACTCTCTATGGCTACACCTTC
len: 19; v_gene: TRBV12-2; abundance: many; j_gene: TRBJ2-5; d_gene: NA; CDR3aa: CASRPGGLAGAMYQETQYF; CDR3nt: TGTGCAAGTCGCCCAGGAGGCCTAGCGGGGGCCATGTACCAAGAGACCCAGTACTTC
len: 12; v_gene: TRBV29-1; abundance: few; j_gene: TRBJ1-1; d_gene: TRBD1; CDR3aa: CSVDRVGTEAFF; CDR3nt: TGCAGCGTAGACAGGGTCGGCACTGAAGCTTTCTTT
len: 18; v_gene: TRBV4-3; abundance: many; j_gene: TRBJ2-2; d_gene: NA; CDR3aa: CASSQDRVRHPNTGELFF; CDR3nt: TGCGCCAGCAGCCAAGATCGGGTCAGACACCCGAACACCGGGGAGCTGTTTTTT
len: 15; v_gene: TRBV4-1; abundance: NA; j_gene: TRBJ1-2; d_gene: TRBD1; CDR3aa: CASSQVADRGPGYTF; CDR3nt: TGCGCCAGCAGCCAAGTGGCCGACAGGGGGCCTGGCTACACCTTC
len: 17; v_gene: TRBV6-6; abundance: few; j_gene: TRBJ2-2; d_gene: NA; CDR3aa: CASSRLPRTVNTGELFF; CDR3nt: TGTGCCAGCAGCCGCCTCCCGCGGACCGTGAACACCGGGGAGCTGTTTTTT
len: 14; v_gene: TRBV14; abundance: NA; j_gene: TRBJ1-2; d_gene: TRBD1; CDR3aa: CASSQERGPRGYTF; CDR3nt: TGTGCCAGCAGCCAAGAAAGGGGGCCGAGAGGCTACACCTTC
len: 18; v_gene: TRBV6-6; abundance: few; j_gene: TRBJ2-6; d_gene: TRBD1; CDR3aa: CASSYTKQGLSGANVLTF; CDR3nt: TGTGCCAGCAGTTACACAAAACAGGGGCTCTCTGGGGCCAACGTCCTGACTTTC
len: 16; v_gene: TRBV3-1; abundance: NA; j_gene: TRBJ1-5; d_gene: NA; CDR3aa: CASSQELGGSNQPQHF; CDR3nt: TGTGCCAGCAGCCAAGAGCTAGGAGGGAGCAATCAGCCCCAGCATTTT
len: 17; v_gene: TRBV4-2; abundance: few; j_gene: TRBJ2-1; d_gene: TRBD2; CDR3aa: CASSPLSLAGVGYEQFF; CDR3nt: TGTGCCAGCAGCCCACTTAGTCTAGCGGGGGTAGGTTATGAGCAGTTCTTC
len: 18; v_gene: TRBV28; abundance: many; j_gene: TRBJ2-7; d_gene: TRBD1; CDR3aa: CASSFVENKDRIPYEQYF; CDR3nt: TGTGCCAGCAGTTTCGTTGAAAATAAGGACAGGATTCCCTACGAGCAGTACTTC
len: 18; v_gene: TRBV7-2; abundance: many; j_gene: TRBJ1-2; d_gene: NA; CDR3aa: CASSLISGRFEGNYGYTF; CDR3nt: TGTGCCAGCAGCTTAATATCCGGGCGGTTCGAGGGTAACTATGGCTACACCTTC
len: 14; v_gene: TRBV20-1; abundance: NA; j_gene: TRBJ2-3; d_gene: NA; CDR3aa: CSASHHTATDTQYF; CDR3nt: TGCAGTGCTAGTCACCATACGGCCACAGATACGCAGTATTTT
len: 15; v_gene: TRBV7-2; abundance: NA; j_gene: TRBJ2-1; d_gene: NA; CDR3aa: CASSSRDDSYNEQFF; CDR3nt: TGTGCCAGCAGCTCGCGGGACGACTCCTACAATGAGCAGTTCTTC
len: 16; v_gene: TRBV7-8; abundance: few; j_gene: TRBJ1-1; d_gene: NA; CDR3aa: CASSLTGPGTYTEAFF; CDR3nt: TGTGCCAGCAGCCTAACCGGGCCAGGGACGTACACTGAAGCTTTCTTT
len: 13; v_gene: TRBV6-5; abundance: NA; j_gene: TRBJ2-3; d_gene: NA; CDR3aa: CASSYYSTDTQYF; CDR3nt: TGTGCCAGCAGTTACTACAGCACAGATACGCAGTATTTT
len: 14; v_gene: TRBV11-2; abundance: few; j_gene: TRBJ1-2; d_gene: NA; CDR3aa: CASSLDRYAYGYTF; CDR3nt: TGTGCCAGCAGCTTAGACCGTTACGCCTATGGCTACACCTTC
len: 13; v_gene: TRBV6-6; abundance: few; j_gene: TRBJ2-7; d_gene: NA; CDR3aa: CASSWAGSYEQYF; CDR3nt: TGTGCCAGCAGCTGGGCAGGATCCTACGAGCAGTACTTC
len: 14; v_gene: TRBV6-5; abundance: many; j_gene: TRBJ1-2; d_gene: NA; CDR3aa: CASSYSNRRDGYTF; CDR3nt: TGTGCCAGCAGTTACAGTAACAGGAGGGATGGCTACACCTTC
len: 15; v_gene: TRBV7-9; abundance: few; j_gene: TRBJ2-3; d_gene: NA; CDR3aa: CASSLVGTPEDTQYF; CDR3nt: TGTGCCAGCAGCTTAGTCGGGACGCCAGAAGATACGCAGTATTTT